Below are 28 T cell receptor beta chains sequenced from a single sample in a study of patients and donors after allogeneic stem cell transplantation. TCRdb ran MiXCR on the RT-PCR reads and lists one entry per CDR3 protein. Of about a million distinct CDR3 sequences in the sample, roughly 17% are singletons; the top ten hold roughly 6%. Sequenced sample: blood, either unsorted or a sorted T cell fraction (not recorded which). The receptors here all came from a human donor who was either an allogeneic HSCT recipient or a stem cell or donor lymphocyte infusion donor (not recorded which). It is not recorded whose cells these are; they may come from a transplant donor.

The table lists this clonotype with a few counts. The gene calls are TRBV3-1 and TRBJ2-3; D is possibly TRBD2 (6 bases). Germline CDR1 reads LGHDT; CDR2 reads YNNKEL (reference sequence). CDR3 length: 13 amino acids. V dropped 2 bases and J dropped 8 bases, with 11 bases sitting between them. The CDR3 protein is CASSQLLAGTQYF. Written as DNA, the CDR3 is TGTGCCAGCAGCCAACTACTAGCCGGTACGCAGTATTTT.

The gene calls are TRBV27 and TRBJ2-5; D not resolved. The germline CDR1 and CDR2 sequences are MNHEY and SMNVEV (reference sequence). This CDR3 contains 14 residues. The V end was cut by 3 bases, the J end by 5 bases, with 13 bases between. The CDR3 region is CASSFVGPAETQYF. CDR3 nucleotides: TGTGCCAGCAGTTTTGTAGGACCCGCGGAGACCCAGTACTTC.

The gene calls are TRBV2 and TRBJ1-1; D unclear. V lost 7 bases and J lost 3, with 6 bases in between. Germline V gene data show CDR1 as SNHLY and CDR2 as FYNNEI. The CDR3 spans 11 residues. The CDR3 is CASTGYTEAFF. CDR3 bases: TGTGCCAGCACCGGCTACACTGAAGCTTTCTTT.

This clonotype was seen a few times. The chain carries TRBV5-1 and TRBJ2-3; D possibly corresponds to TRBD1 (6 bases). Germline V lookup: CDR1 SGHRS, CDR2 YFSETQ. This CDR3 comprises 14 residues. V lost 4 bases and J 2 bases, leaving 11 bases between the germline ends. CDR3: CASSLQGHTDTQYF. The CDR3 DNA reads as TGCGCCAGCAGCCTCCAGGGGCACACAGATACGCAGTATTTT.

In this sample, this clonotype turned up a few times. The CDR3 region has the DNA TGCAGTGCTAGTATAGGGCCCTACGAGCAGTACTTC. Its translation is CSASIGPYEQYF. V and J are TRBV20-1 and TRBJ2-7, with D hard to call. The germline V and J ends were trimmed by 3 bases and 2 bases, with 8 bases remaining between them. The CDR3 length is 12 residues. The V gene's germline CDR1 is DFQATT and CDR2 SNEGSKA (reference sequence).

This clonotype was observed at least ten times. The chain uses TRBV6-5 and TRBJ1-1; 9 nucleotides agree with TRBD1. With V trimmed by 2 bases and J by 5 bases, 6 bases remained unmatched. This CDR3 region has 15 residues. Germline V gene sequence: CDR1 MNHEY, CDR2 SVGAGI. CDR3 in amino acids: CASSYAGQGMTEAFF. DNA for the CDR3: TGTGCCAGCAGTTACGCAGGACAGGGGATGACTGAAGCTTTCTTT.

The rearrangement uses TRBV15 and TRBJ2-2, with 7 bases fitting TRBD2. This CDR3 contains 15 residues. In germline, CDR1 is LNHNV, CDR2 YYDKDF (reference sequence). V dropped 3 bases and J dropped 3; count of bases not matched to a gene: 4. DNA for the CDR3: TGTGCCACCAGCAGGAGAGGGAGGGACACCGGGGAGCTGTTTTTT. It translates to CATSRRGRDTGELFF.

The V gene is TRBV5-1, the J gene TRBJ2-3; TRBD2 matches 7 bases. The germline V gene encodes CDR1 SGHRS and CDR2 YFSETQ. The V segment lost 4 bases and the J segment 0 bases; nucleotides outside the gene matches: 5. The CDR3 is 15 amino acids. CDR3 amino acids: CASSGGVASTDTQYF. The DNA for the CDR3 is TGCGCCAGCAGCGGGGGGGTTGCGAGCACAGATACGCAGTATTTT.

There are a few counts of this clonotype. The rearrangement joins TRBV5-1 to TRBJ1-1; D is undetermined. Between the trimmed V and J ends, which lost 1 base and 4 bases, there was a span of 11 bases. Germline-derived CDR1 and CDR2 are SGHRS and YFSETQ. This CDR3 has 14 residues. CDR3 in amino acids: CASSLKGDGTEAFF. The DNA of the CDR3 is TGCGCCAGCAGCTTGAAAGGTGACGGCACTGAAGCTTTCTTT. The complete variable domain, with remaining parts taken from reference TRBV5-1 and TRBJ1-1, reads KAGVTQTPRYLIKTRGQQVTLSCSPISGHRSVSWYQQTPGQGLQFLFEYFSETQRNKGNFPGRFSGRQFSNSRSEMNVSTLELGDSALYLCASSLKGDGTEAFFGQGTRLTVV.

This clonotype was seen repeatedly, ten times or more. This rearrangement joins TRBV12-3 or TRBV12-4 to TRBJ2-1; tentatively, D is TRBD2 (6 bases). The CDR3 consists of 14 residues. With 3 bases removed from V and 5 bases from J, the gap between germline ends came to 11 bases. Here the CDR3 DNA reads TGTGCCAGCAGTTTCCAGCGGAGGGACAATGAGCAGTTCTTC. Protein: CASSFQRRDNEQFF.

This clonotype was seen more than once but under ten times. The V and J genes are TRBV6-1 and TRBJ2-1, with TRBD2 matching 7 bases. V lost 3 bases to trimming and J lost 10 bases; unmatched junction nucleotides: 12. Germline-derived CDR1 and CDR2 are MNHNS and SASEGT. The CDR3 sequence is 15 residues long. In nucleotides, the CDR3 is TGTGCCAGCAGTGACCGGGGGGTCCGGATAGGGGAGCAGTTCTTC. This gives the protein CASSDRGVRIGEQFF.

This clonotype was detected only a few times. The chain has TRBV25-1 and TRBJ1-1; 7 bases agree with TRBD1. CDR3 length equals 13 residues. Germline V gene lookup returns CDR1 MGHDK and CDR2 SYGVNS. V shed 3 bases, J shed 7 bases, and the junction held 5 bases outside the gene matches. The CDR3 sequence: CASSELGQIEAFF. The CDR3 coding sequence is TGTGCCAGCAGTGAGTTGGGACAGATTGAAGCTTTCTTT.

The genes are TRBV5-1 and TRBJ2-3, with a possible D match to TRBD2 (5 bases). Trimming shortened V by 0 bases and J by 2 bases, and 10 bases separated the two germline ends. The V gene's germline CDR1 is SGHRS and CDR2 YFSETQ. The CDR3 extends over 15 amino acids. The CDR3 loop is CASSLAAVLTDTQYF. CDR3 nucleotides: TGCGCCAGCAGCTTGGCAGCGGTCCTCACAGATACGCAGTATTTT.

V usage is TRBV21-1 and J usage is TRBJ2-3; TRBD2 is taken as the D call from the table, unchecked against the DNA. TRBV21-1 is listed as a pseudogene. The CDR3 runs 18 residues. The chain's CDR3 is CASSNAPSAGEETDTQYF. The DNA of the CDR3 is TGTGCCAGCAGCAATGCCCCCTCAGCGGGAGAGGAGACAGATACGCAGTATTTT.

The chain carries TRBV7-6 and TRBJ2-3; 11 bases fit TRBD2. The V segment lost 1 base and the J segment 8 bases; nucleotides outside the gene matches: 5. Germline CDR1 reads SGHVS; CDR2 reads FNYEAQ. This CDR3 has 15 amino acids. CDR3 in amino acids: CASSLGSGGAGTQYF. The CDR3 DNA is TGTGCCAGCAGCTTAGGTAGCGGGGGGGCCGGTACGCAGTATTTT.

This clonotype was seen at least ten times. V usage is TRBV7-9 and J usage is TRBJ2-7, with D maybe TRBD1 (6 bases). This CDR3 has 13 amino acids. CDR1 is SEHNR and CDR2 is FQNEAQ in the germline V gene (reference sequence). V was cut by 5 bases and J by 3 bases, with 11 bases left in between. In nucleotides, the CDR3 is TGTGCCAGCAGCCCAAGGGGGTTCTACGAGCAGTACTTC. It codes for CASSPRGFYEQYF. Complete variable domain (other parts from reference TRBV7-9 and TRBJ2-7): DTGVSQNPRHKITKRGQNVTFRCDPISEHNRLYWYRQTLGQGPEFLTYFQNEAQLEKSRLLSDRFSAERPKGSFSTLEIQRTEQGDSAMYLCASSPRGFYEQYFGPGTRLTVT.

The V gene is TRBV5-8, the J gene TRBJ2-4; D may be TRBD2 (5 bases). Trimming removed 1 base from V and 7 bases from J, with 12 bases in between. Germline values: CDR1 SGHTS, CDR2 YDEGEE. The CDR3 consists of 14 residues. CDR3 DNA sequence: TGTGCCAGCAGCTTGTATGCGGGTTGGAACATTCAGTACTTC. Its protein product is CASSLYAGWNIQYF.

This clonotype was found a few times. This sequence joins TRBV9 and TRBJ2-1; tentatively, D is TRBD2 (5 bases). The CDR3 covers 16 residues. Trimming took 0 bases from V and 1 from J, leaving 11 bases between them. Germline lookup yields CDR1 SGDLS and CDR2 YYNGEE. The CDR3 region has the DNA TGTGCCAGCAGCGTAGGTCTAGCTGCTTCCTACAATGAGCAGTTCTTC. This codes for CASSVGLAASYNEQFF.

The CDR3 loop reads CASSLVEPSAAYEQYF. In DNA form, the CDR3 reads TGTGCCAGCAGTTTAGTGGAACCTAGCGCCGCCTACGAGCAGTACTTC. The chain has TRBV27 and TRBJ2-7, with D possibly being TRBD2 (6 bases). The ends were cut back, 2 bases at V and 2 bases at J, with 16 bases in the middle. The CDR3 extends over 16 amino acids. CDR1 is MNHEY and CDR2 is SMNVEV in the germline V gene (reference sequence).

Worth noting for this clonotype: A much larger clone differs from this one at a single base, so this may be a read error. This chain uses TRBV12-3 or TRBV12-4 with TRBJ2-3; tentative D call: TRBD1 (5 bases). This CDR3 spans 13 amino acids. DNA of the CDR3: TGTGCCAGCAGGATGGAGAAGACAGATGCGCAGTATTTT. This translates into CASRMEKTDAQYF.

This clonotype was recorded a few times. This chain connects TRBV29-1 to TRBJ2-5; possible D gene TRBD1, 5 bases. Germline CDR1 is SQVTM and CDR2 is ANQGSEA. This CDR3 has 10 amino acids. Deletions cut 7 bases from V and 4 bases from J, with 7 bases between. The CDR3: CSATGETQYF. The DNA of the CDR3 is TGCAGCGCTACAGGAGAGACCCAGTACTTC.

The chain joins TRBV5-5 to TRBJ2-3; perhaps TRBD1 as D (6 bases). V shed 4 bases and J shed 1 base, with 13 bases lying between them. This CDR3 is 15 amino acids long. Germline V gene lookup returns CDR1 SGHKS and CDR2 YYEKEE (reference sequence). The CDR3 protein is CASSPRQVRTDTQYF. The CDR3 DNA reads TGTGCCAGCAGCCCCCGACAGGTGCGCACAGATACGCAGTATTTT.

A few counts support this clonotype. The CDR3 here is CATSDLLLGGELFF. CDR3 DNA sequence: TGTGCCACCAGTGATTTGCTTTTGGGCGGGGAGCTGTTTTTT. The chain links TRBV24-1 to TRBJ2-2; D gene uncertain. Between the trimmed V and J ends, which lost 0 bases and 7 bases, there was a span of 8 bases. In germline, CDR1 is KGHDR, CDR2 SFDVKD. The CDR3 is 14 residues long.

This clonotype was recorded many times. The chain has TRBV13 and TRBJ2-1; 9 nucleotides agree with TRBD2. The CDR3 is made up of 12 amino acids. The germline V gene encodes CDR1 PRHDT and CDR2 FYEKMQ (reference sequence). J gave up 8 bases and V 9 bases, and 5 bases lay outside the gene matches. In nucleotides, the CDR3 is TGTGCCAGTAGCGGGAGAGGGTATGAGCAGTTCTTC. It specifies CASSGRGYEQFF.

This clonotype has just a few counts. The V gene is TRBV7-2, the J gene TRBJ2-7, with D unresolved. This CDR3 region has 11 residues. CDR1 is SGHTA, CDR2 FQGNSA, per germline. With 4 bases removed from V and 5 bases from J, the gap between germline ends came to 6 bases. CDR3 sequence: CASSSLHEQYF. The CDR3 bases are TGTGCCAGCAGCTCCTTACACGAGCAGTACTTC.

The rearrangement joins TRBV5-1 to TRBJ1-1; no firm D call. The germline gives CDR1 SGHRS, CDR2 YFSETQ. The CDR3 has 13 residues. V lost 3 bases and J lost 4, with 10 bases in between. CDR3 in DNA: TGCGCCAGCAGCTCCCGAGGAGTCACTGAAGCTTTCTTT. It specifies CASSSRGVTEAFF.

This clonotype was counted between two and nine times. This sequence joins TRBV4-2 and TRBJ1-2; 10 bases fit TRBD1. V lost 0 bases and J lost 8; bases outside the gene matches: 12. The V gene's germline CDR1 is LGHNA and CDR2 YNFKEQ. The CDR3 length is 17 residues. CDR3 in amino acids: CASSQEFGDRGRRGYTF. Written as DNA, the CDR3 is TGTGCCAGCAGCCAAGAATTCGGCGACAGGGGGCGGAGGGGCTACACCTTC.

V gene TRBV30 combines with J gene TRBJ2-7, with D possibly called TRBD1 or TRBD2 (5 bases each). CDR3 length equals 15 residues. The V end was cut by 4 bases, the J end by 2 bases, with 18 bases between. The germline gives CDR1 GTSNPN, CDR2 SVGIG (reference sequence). The CDR3 protein is CAWTTIGTITYEQYF. The CDR3 DNA reads TGTGCCTGGACTACGATAGGGACGATAACCTACGAGCAGTACTTC.